The clone carrying this T cell receptor (beta chain) has at least ten counts. The target antigen is unknown. The trim removed 2 bases at V and 6 bases at J, leaving 5 bases unmatched. CDR3 length: 17 residues. Germline CDR1 and CDR2: MDHEN and SYDVKM. This sample was taken from a study of human T cells and chemical hapten exposure. Study-wide points: TCRs at high frequency, those above 1 in 1000, did not change with DPC sensitization.

As to time point: healthy volunteer bleed at 6 weeks. Total RNA extraction was carried out from unfractionated whole blood. Individual cDNA molecules had unique molecular identifiers attached to them by the library. Per the original data handling: Per sample, the median was about 88,000 TCRs, with values from roughly 23,000 to 640,000. TCRdb analysed the RACE reads with MiXCR anew, one entry per CDR3 protein. These V and J calls rely on TCRdb rather than the paper's analysis. This repertoire shows some 65,000 distinct CDR3 sequences, around 6.1% found once; its top ten account for 3.4%. The receptor's source is a female donor in good health. Some clones in this sample may be carry-over from other donors' samples. The sequencing sample was made of whole blood. The genes are TRBV28 and TRBJ2-2, with TRBD2 matching 14 bases. The CDR3 DNA sequence: TGTGCCAGCAGTTTACCGGGACTAGCGGGAGCCGCCGGGGAGCTGTTTTTT. This codes for CASSLPGLAGAAGELFF.